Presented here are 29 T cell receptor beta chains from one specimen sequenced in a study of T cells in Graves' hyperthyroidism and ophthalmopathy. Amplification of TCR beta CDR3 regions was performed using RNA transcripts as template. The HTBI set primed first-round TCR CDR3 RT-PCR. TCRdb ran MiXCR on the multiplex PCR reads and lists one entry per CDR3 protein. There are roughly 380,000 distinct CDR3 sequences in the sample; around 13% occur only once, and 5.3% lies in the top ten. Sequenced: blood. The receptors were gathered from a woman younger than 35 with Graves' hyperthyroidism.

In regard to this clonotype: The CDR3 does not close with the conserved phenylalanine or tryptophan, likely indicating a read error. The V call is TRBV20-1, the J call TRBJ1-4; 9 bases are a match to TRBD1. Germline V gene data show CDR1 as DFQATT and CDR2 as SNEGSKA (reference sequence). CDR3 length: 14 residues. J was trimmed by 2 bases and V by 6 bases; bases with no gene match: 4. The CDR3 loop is CSAGGTGTNEKLFL. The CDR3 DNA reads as TGCAGTGCCGGAGGGACAGGGACTAATGAAAAACTGTTTCTT.

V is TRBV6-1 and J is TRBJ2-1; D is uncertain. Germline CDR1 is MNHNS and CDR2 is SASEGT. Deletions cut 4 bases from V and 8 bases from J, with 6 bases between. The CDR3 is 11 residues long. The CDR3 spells CASSGLHEQFF. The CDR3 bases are TGTGCCAGCAGTGGACTCCATGAGCAGTTCTTC.

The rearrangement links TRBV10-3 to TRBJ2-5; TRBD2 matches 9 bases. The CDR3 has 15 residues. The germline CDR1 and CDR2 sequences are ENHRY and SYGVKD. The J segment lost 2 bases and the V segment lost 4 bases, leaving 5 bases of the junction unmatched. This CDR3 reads CAISGSSGVQETQYF. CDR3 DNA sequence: TGTGCCATCAGTGGTTCTAGCGGGGTTCAAGAGACCCAGTACTTC.

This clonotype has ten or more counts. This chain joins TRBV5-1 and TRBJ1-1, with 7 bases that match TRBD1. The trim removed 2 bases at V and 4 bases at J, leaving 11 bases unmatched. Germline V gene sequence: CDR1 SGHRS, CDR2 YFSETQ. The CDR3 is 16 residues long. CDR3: CASSLPKNDRVTEAFF. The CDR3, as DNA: TGCGCCAGCAGCTTACCAAAAAACGACAGGGTCACTGAAGCTTTCTTT. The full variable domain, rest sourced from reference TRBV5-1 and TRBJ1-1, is KAGVTQTPRYLIKTRGQQVTLSCSPISGHRSVSWYQQTPGQGLQFLFEYFSETQRNKGNFPGRFSGRQFSNSRSEMNVSTLELGDSALYLCASSLPKNDRVTEAFFGQGTRLTVV.

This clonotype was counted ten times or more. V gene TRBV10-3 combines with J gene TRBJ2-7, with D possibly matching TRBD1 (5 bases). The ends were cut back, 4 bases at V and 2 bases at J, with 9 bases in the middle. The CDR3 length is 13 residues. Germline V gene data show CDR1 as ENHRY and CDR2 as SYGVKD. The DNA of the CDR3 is TGTGCCATCAGTGCGATGGGGCCCTACGAGCAGTACTTC. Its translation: CAISAMGPYEQYF.

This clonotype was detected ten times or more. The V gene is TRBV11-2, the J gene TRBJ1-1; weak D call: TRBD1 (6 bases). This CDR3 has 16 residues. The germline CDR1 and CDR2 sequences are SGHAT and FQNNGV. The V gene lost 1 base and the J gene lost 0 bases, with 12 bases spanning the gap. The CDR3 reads CASSLAARGVNTEAFF. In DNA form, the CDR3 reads TGTGCCAGCAGCTTAGCCGCGAGGGGGGTGAACACTGAAGCTTTCTTT.

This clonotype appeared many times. The CDR3 region has the DNA TGTGCCAGCAACCGGGACAGTCGCACAGATACGCAGTATTTT. Encoded protein: CASNRDSRTDTQYF. The chain employs TRBV2 and TRBJ2-3; 7 nucleotides match TRBD1. The CDR3 consists of 14 residues. CDR1 and CDR2 (germline): SNHLY, FYNNEI. J gave up 1 base and V 7 bases, and 5 bases lay outside the gene matches.

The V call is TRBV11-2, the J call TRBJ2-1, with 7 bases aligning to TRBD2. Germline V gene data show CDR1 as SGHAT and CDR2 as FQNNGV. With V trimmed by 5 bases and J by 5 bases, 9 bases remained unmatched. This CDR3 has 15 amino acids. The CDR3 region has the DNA TGTGCCAGCAGCCCCGCGGGGGAGAGGAACAATGAGCAGTTCTTC. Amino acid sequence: CASSPAGERNNEQFF.

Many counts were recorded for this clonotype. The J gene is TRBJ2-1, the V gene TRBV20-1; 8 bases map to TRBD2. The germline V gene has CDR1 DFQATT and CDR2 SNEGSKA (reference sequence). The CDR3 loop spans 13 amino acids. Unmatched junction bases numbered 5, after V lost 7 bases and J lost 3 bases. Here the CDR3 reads CSGGTRDYNEQFF. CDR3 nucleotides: TGCAGTGGGGGGACTAGGGACTACAATGAGCAGTTCTTC.

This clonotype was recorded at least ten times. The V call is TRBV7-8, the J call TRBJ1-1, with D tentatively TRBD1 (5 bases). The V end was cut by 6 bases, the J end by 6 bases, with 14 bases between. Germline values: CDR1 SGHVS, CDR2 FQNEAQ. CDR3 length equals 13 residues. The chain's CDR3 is CASRPRGRAEAFF. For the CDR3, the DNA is TGTGCCAGCAGGCCTAGGGGTAGGGCTGAAGCTTTCTTT. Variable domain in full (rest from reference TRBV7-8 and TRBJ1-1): GAGVSQSPRYKVAKRGQDVALRCDPISGHVSLFWYQQALGQGPEFLTYFQNEAQLDKSGLPSDRFFAERPEGSVSTLKIQRTQQEDSAVYLCASRPRGRAEAFFGQGTRLTVV.

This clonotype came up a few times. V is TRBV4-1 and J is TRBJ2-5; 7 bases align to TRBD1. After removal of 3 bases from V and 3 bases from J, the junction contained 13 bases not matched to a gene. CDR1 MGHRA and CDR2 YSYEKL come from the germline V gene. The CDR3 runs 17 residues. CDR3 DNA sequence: TGCGCCAGCAGCCAGGACGTACAGGACAGGCCGAAAGAGACCCAGTACTTC. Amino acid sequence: CASSQDVQDRPKETQYF.

The CDR3 region has the DNA TGCAGTGCTAGAGATTTTAACAGGGGAGAGAATGAGCAGTTCTTC. It specifies CSARDFNRGENEQFF. The gene calls are TRBV20-1 and TRBJ2-1, with 7 bases that match TRBD1. Trimming removed 0 bases from V and 7 bases from J; junction bases left unmatched: 9. CDR1 is DFQATT and CDR2 is SNEGSKA in the germline V gene (reference sequence). The CDR3 totals 15 residues.

CDR3 bases: TGTGCCAGTAGTATAAGTCCCGGGACTTGGGCCGGCAACTATGGCTACACCTTC. Protein product: CASSISPGTWAGNYGYTF. This sequence joins TRBV19 and TRBJ1-2, with TRBD1 as a possible D gene (5 bases). Germline V gene lookup returns CDR1 LNHDA and CDR2 SQIVND (reference sequence). This CDR3 contains 18 residues. The germline V and J ends were trimmed by 2 bases and 2 bases, with 21 bases remaining between them.

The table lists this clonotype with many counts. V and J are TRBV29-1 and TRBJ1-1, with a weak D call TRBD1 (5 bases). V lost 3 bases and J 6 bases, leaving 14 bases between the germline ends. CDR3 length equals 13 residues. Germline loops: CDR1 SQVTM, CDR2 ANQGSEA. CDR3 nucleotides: TGCAGCGTTGACGGAGTACGGGGCCCTGAAGCTTTCTTT. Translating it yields CSVDGVRGPEAFF.

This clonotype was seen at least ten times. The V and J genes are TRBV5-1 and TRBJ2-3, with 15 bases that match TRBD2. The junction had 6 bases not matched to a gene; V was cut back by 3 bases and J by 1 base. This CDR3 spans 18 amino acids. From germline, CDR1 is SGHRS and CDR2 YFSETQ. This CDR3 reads CASSSGLAGGRGTDTQYF. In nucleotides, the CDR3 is TGCGCCAGCAGCTCAGGACTAGCGGGAGGGCGGGGCACAGATACGCAGTATTTT.

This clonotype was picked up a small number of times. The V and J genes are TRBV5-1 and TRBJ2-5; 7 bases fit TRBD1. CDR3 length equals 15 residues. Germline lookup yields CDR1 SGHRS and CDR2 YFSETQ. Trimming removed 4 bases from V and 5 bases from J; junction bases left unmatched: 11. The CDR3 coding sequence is TGCGCCAGCAGCCTTGGGACACAGGGGCTGGAGACCCAGTACTTC. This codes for CASSLGTQGLETQYF.

The CDR3 DNA reads as TGCGCCAGCAGCTTGGCCGGGACGACAGGGGCCAACGTCCTGACTTTC. Translation gives CASSLAGTTGANVLTF. The J gene is TRBJ2-6, the V gene TRBV5-1; D assignment may be TRBD1 or TRBD2 (5 bases each). This CDR3 spans 16 amino acids. Germline V CDR1 and CDR2: SGHRS, YFSETQ. V was clipped by 0 bases and J by 4 bases, with 11 bases between them.

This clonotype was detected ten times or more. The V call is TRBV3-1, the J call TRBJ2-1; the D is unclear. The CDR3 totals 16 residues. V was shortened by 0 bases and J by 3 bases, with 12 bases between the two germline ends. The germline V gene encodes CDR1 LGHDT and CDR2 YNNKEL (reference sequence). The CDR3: CASSQDRAKIYNEQFF. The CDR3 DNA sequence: TGTGCCAGCAGCCAAGATCGTGCGAAAATCTACAATGAGCAGTTCTTC.

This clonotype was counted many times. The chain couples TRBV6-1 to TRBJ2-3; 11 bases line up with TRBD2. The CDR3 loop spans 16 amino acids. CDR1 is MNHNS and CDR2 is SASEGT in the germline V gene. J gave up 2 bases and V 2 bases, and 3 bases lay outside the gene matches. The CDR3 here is CASSERLAGITDTQYF. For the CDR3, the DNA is TGTGCCAGCAGTGAAAGACTAGCGGGAATCACAGATACGCAGTATTTT.

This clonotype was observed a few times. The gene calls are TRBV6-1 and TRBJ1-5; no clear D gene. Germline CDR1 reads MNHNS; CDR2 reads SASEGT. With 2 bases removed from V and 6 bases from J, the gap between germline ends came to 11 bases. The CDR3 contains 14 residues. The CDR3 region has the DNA TGTGCCAGCAGTGAAACCCATACGGTTCAGCCCCAGCATTTT. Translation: CASSETHTVQPQHF.

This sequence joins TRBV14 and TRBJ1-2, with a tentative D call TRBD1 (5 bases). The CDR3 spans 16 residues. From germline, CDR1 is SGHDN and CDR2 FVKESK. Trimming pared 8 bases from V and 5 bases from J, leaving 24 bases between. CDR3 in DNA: TGTGCCAGCTTACGAAAAGTACCAGGGTGGCGGTATGGCTACACCTTC. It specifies CASLRKVPGWRYGYTF.

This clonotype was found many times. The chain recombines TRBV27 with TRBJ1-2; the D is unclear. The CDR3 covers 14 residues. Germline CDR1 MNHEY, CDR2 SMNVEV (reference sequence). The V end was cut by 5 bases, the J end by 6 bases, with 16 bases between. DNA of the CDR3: TGTGCCAGCAGTCTCCAGCCCTGGGGTAATGGCTACACCTTC. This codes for CASSLQPWGNGYTF.

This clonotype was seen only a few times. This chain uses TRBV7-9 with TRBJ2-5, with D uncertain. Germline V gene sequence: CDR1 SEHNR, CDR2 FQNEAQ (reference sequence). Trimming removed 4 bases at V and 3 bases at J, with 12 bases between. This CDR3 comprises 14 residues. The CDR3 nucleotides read TGTGCCAGCAGCTCTTTTCAAGAGGAAGAGACCCAGTACTTC. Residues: CASSSFQEEETQYF.

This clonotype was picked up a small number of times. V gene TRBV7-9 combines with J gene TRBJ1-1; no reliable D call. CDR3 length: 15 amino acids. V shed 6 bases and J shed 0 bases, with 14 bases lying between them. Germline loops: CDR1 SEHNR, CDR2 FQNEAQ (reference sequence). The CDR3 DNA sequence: TGTGCCAGCAGTAGTGACGGGGATATGAACACTGAAGCTTTCTTT. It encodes CASSSDGDMNTEAFF.

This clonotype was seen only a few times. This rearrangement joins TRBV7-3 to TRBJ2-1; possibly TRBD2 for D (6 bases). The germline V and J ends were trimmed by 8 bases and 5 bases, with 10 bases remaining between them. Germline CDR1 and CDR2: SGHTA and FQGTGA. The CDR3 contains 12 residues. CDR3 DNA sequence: TGTGCCAGCGGCGGGGTGAACAATGAGCAGTTCTTC. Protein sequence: CASGGVNNEQFF.

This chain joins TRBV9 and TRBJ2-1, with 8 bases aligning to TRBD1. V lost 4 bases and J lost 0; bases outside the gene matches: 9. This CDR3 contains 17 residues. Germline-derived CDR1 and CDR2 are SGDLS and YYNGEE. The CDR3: CASSSGTGFNSYNEQFF. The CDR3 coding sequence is TGTGCCAGCAGCTCCGGGACAGGTTTTAACTCCTACAATGAGCAGTTCTTC.

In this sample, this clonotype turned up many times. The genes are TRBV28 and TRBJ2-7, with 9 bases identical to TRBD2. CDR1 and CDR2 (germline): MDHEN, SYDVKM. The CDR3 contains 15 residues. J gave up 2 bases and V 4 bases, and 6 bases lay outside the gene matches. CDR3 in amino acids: CASSSLGGRAYEQYF. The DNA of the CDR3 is TGTGCCAGCAGTTCTCTCGGCGGGAGGGCCTACGAGCAGTACTTC.

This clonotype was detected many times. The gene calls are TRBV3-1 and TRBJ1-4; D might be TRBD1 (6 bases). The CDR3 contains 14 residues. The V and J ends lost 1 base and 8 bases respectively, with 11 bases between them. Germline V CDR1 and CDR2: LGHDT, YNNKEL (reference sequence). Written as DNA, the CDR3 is TGTGCCAGCAGCCAAGTGCAGGGGCGGGAAAAACTGTTTTTT. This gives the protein CASSQVQGREKLFF. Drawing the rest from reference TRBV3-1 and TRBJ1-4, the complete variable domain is DTAVSQTPKYLVTQMGNDKSIKCEQNLGHDTMYWYKQDSKKFLKIMFSYNNKELIINETVPNRFSPKSPDKAHLNLHINSLELGDSAVYFCASSQVQGREKLFFGSGTQLSVL.

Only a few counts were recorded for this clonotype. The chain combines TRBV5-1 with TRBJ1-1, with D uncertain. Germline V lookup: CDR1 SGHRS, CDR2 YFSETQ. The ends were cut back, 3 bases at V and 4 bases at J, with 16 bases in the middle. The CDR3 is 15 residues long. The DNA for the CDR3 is TGCGCCAGCAGCTGGGAGACCCAGGTTAGCACTGAAGCTTTCTTT. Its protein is CASSWETQVSTEAFF.